This TCR beta chain was identified in a study of blood T cell repertoires in COVID-19. Assay used: immunoSEQ multiplex PCR; TCRdb lists only in-frame clones, some missing. This table holds 130,000 to 150,000 clones, more than 75% found once. CDR1 and CDR2 (germline): KGHDR, SFDVKD. The CDR3 is made up of 14 amino acids. V was clipped by 8 bases and J by 6 bases, with 15 bases between them. The sequence derives from a human donor with acute or convalescent COVID-19. The donor label of this sample is uncertain. The rearrangement joins TRBV24-1 to TRBJ2-2, with D unclear. The sequenced sample was peripheral blood. The CDR3 DNA sequence: TGTGCCACCACCGATTTTGGCGGTGCCGGGGAGCTGTTTTTT. It encodes CATTDFGGAGELFF.